This T cell receptor beta chain is drawn from a study of T cell changes during pregnancy in multiple sclerosis. The CDR3 runs 14 residues. The V gene end was trimmed by 6 bases and the J gene end by 3 bases; junction bases not matched to a gene: 3. CDR1 MNHEY and CDR2 SVGAGI come from the germline V gene. Sequencing was performed with immunoSEQ multiplex PCR; in TCRdb, only in-frame clones are kept and a portion is missing. The repertoire holds some 60,000 clones, with about nine tenths as singletons. The chain combines TRBV6-5 with TRBJ2-7, with 12 bases that match TRBD1. The specimen was peripheral blood, collected in the second trimester of pregnancy. The receptor comes from a female donor in good health, enrolled as a control in a pregnancy study. CDR3 bases: TGTGCCAGCAGGGGACAGGGGGCAATCTACGAGCAGTACTTC. Amino acids: CASRGQGAIYEQYF.